This TCR beta chain was captured in a study of post-analysis software for immune sequencing data. Carried by the TCR beta cDNA libraries were unique molecular identifiers. TCRdb used MiXCR to reprocess the PCR reads, holding one entry per CDR3 protein. Among roughly 200,000 distinct CDR3 sequences listed, around 30% were seen once. Study results and limitations: Five or six TRBV segments were more frequent in patients than controls; TRBV5-6, TRBV5-1 and TRBV20-1 belonged to this group. F measure showed strong co-clustering of same-batch samples.

CDR3 length: 13 amino acids. Germline CDR1 is MGHDK and CDR2 is SYGVNS. Comments on this clonotype: Antigen: not known.

Sequencing was carried out using blood. The receptor was derived from a girl younger than 18 with multiple sclerosis. This chain uses TRBV25-1 with TRBJ2-7; D may be TRBD1 (7 bases). The assigned J gene may be wrong: the sequence end matches TRBJ2-5 better. CDR3 protein: CATGRGSGGTQYF. The DNA of the CDR3 is TGTGCCACGGGCAGGGGGTCCGGGGGGACCCAGTACTTC.